The entry that follows covers one TCR beta chain sequence. The specificity of this receptor is unknown. The record has no base qualities; no much larger clone is one base away. The method was the immunoSEQ multiplex PCR assay. For the multiplex PCR, a mixture combining 60 forward primers for TCR Vbeta segments and 13 reverse primers for TCR Jbeta segments was used. A multiplex PCR assay on genomic DNA amplified the CDR3 region of rearranged TCR beta genes. The Illumina HiSeq System was used to sequence the amplified TCR beta libraries as 87-base-pair reads. The original methods were these. Across the 700 or so repertoires, a later analysis counted 80 million or so unique TCR beta chains, 9.5 million to 12 million of which were shared by at least two donors. Raw reads were error-corrected and collapsed into unique sequences by a nearest-neighbor algorithm in which closely related sequences were merged to remove PCR and sequencing errors. V, D and J gene segments were assigned by aligning CDR3 sequences to IMGT reference sequences. For a sequence to be retained, a match of at least six nucleotides to both a V gene segment and a J gene segment was required. Rearrangements were classified as productive when the CDR3 lacked stop codons and remained in frame with V and J, and all other rearrangements were classified as non-productive. CDR3 was defined according to IMGT convention as the region running from the second conserved V-encoded cysteine to the conserved J-encoded phenylalanine. The earlier analysis of about 560 of the donors excluded any sequence lacking an unambiguous match to a single V gene segment. In an earlier analysis of several hundred of the donors, V segments were called functional above 56.7% productive rearrangements and were called segregating when the between-donor standard deviation exceeded 5%. A statistical classification framework was developed to diagnose cytomegalovirus status using the catalog of TCR beta chain sequences. In a later analysis, TCR nucleotide sequences were compared against IMGT/GENE-DB human TR gene sequences so that V and J genes could be assigned. A later analysis assigned CDR3 sequences and most-parsimonious VDJ recombination scenarios with the TCRdist pipeline. In a later analysis, each TCR beta chain was defined by its CDR3 amino acid sequence together with its V-gene family, and reads lacking a unique V-gene family were excluded. To address suspected cross-contamination and a sequencing artifact, a later analysis removed some 620 highly shared, low-generation-probability nucleotide sequences. A later analysis calculated a clonal expansion index for each public chain from normalized within-repertoire ranks of inferred template counts. In a later analysis, generation probabilities were computed using a VDJ recombination model fitted to out-of-frame rearrangements, and the results were checked against IGoR. Hypergeometric tests were used in a later analysis to score TCR-TCR, TCR-HLA and TCR-CMV co-occurrence, with a repertoire-size bias correction applied to the TCR pairs. False discovery rates were estimated in a later analysis by permuting HLA or CMV assignments 20 times. In a later analysis, co-occurring TCRs were grouped with DBSCAN, and TCRdist sequence similarity was added when clustering was performed within HLA-allele-positive subsets. Co-occurrence clustering excluded repertoires with fewer than 30,000 or more than 120,000 public chains, plus five with anomalous nucleotide sharing. TCRdb mirrors the immuneACCESS table, restricted to in-frame sequences. Some clones are absent from its copies; in checked studies, under half trace to an unresolved V gene, and the reason for the others is unknown. V, J and clone size reflect that table, while D and trimming were determined from the DNA. Across this sample there are roughly 140,000 clones, with 65% to 85% seen only once. The ten largest clones represent 4.3% of the sample.

This specimen belongs to a study of cytomegalovirus exposure and HLA in healthy donors (dated by TCRdb to 2016 to 2017). Notes on the research overall: In an earlier analysis of roughly 590 of the donors, around 300 Gb of sequence data and approximately 100 million unique TCR beta sequences from 180 million or so T cells were reported. All discovery cohort repertoires had been generated on a single sequencing platform. Rather than drawing on any new phenotypic data, the later analysis identified candidate immune exposures from TCR beta sequences and the way those sequences occurred across donors. The study aimed to test whether cataloging public T cell receptors could reveal signatures of past pathogen exposure. A separate validation cohort of roughly 110 different subjects was used in addition to the roughly 640-subject first cohort. The number of donors typed differed by locus, with 629-630 for A, B, C, DRB1 and DQB1, around 560 for DQA1, about 610 for DPA1, and some 450 for DPB1. Of the roughly 400 genotyped donors, over 80% were placed in the genetic ancestry cluster associated with self-reported Caucasian donors. Using immunosequencing, the study profiled T cell repertoires from 640 or so subjects and related those repertoires to cytomegalovirus serostatus. Alongside the repertoire data, information on donor age, sex, ethnicity and CMV serostatus was compiled. Because of strong linkage in the cohort, four or five DR-DQ haplotypes were treated as single units for association and clustering. Approximately 300 gigabases of sequencing data and around 80 million unique TCR sequences made up an early release that covered several hundred HLA-typed donors. Genome-wide SNP genotypes for about 60% of the roughly 670 donors were used in a later genetic analysis, which treated that subset as a discovery cohort. Class I and class II HLA loci were covered by the typing at four-digit resolution. An earlier analysis of roughly 580 of the donors used high-throughput TCR beta sequencing to judge whether each TCR beta V gene segment behaved as functional or pseudogenic. Among several hundred genotyped donors of the cohort, an average of approximately 200,000 unique TCR beta nucleotide sequences was sequenced per donor, of which about 19% were non-productive. High-throughput TCR immunosequencing, statistical association of individual TCRs with disease status, and machine learning were combined to predict cytomegalovirus infection status. In a later analysis, previously published TCR beta repertoires from 550 to 750 donors were re-analyzed and high-resolution HLA genotyping was added so that TCR occurrence patterns could be studied. Summary of the overall study and its limitations: A later analysis reported that several top co-occurrence clusters appeared linked to parvovirus B19, influenza, CMV and Epstein-Barr virus. Compared with the 666-donor mean, donors in an Asian-associated ancestry cluster had fewer N-insertions in productive TCRs, according to a later genetic analysis. Most CMV-associated TCR beta chains appeared to be HLA-restricted in a later analysis, and the HLA associations seemed to be driven largely by CMV exposure. A later genetic analysis associated a missense DCLRE1C variant with V-gene and J-gene trimming of TCR beta chains, and an independent cohort replicated the association. Because counts were too low, approximately 18 rarely observed V segments, including chromosome 9 orphons, were excluded from the earlier analysis of several hundred of the donors. Sequencing depth was assumed to be roughly uniform across donors in the presence/absence analyses, though that assumption may not hold. In an earlier analysis of approximately 590 of the donors, most TCR beta V segments were observed in productive rearrangements about 87% or about 30% of the time, broadly matching IMGT annotations. HLA typing was unavailable for some donors at each locus, so association tests used only the typed subset. Assigning TCR associations to individual alleles was difficult when HLA alleles, especially DR and DQ, strongly co-occurred. According to a later analysis, TCR association rates differed among HLA loci, with DRB1 alleles showing the most associated TCRs and HLA-C alleles showing the fewest. It was suggested by the authors that the approach could potentially be generalized to other disease states and immunological phenotypes. The study gave a list of some 150 TCR beta chains associated with cytomegalovirus. CMV serostatus was the only immune exposure information available for the cohort. Linkage disequilibrium might explain the correlated functional status among segregating V segments, but an unknown experimental factor could not be ruled out. Because the 87-base-pair reads could not distinguish some IMGT-functional V segments, including TRBV6-2 and TRBV6-3, those segments were excluded. The classifier was reported to diagnose cytomegalovirus status with high specificity and sensitivity in both the original cohort and the validation cohort. A group of highly shared sequence variants was considered likely to be a technical artifact of the sequencing pipeline. In a later analysis, HLA-associated TCR beta chains showed more clonal expansion and lower generation probabilities than non-associated chains that were equally common. A few of the identified cytomegalovirus-associated TCR beta chains were confirmed in vitro to be specific for cytomegalovirus antigens. This cohort had only TCR beta chains sequenced, and the lack of alpha or paired-chain data limited which features could be detected. A further reported finding was that TCR beta sequences accurately predicted the HLA-A and HLA-B alleles for most subjects in the first cohort. Across donors, most TCR sequences were observed very rarely, whereas some public TCRs were present in many individuals. At a false discovery rate of 0.05, a later analysis linked 16,000 or so TCR beta sequences to specific HLA alleles.

In total, 666 healthy bone marrow donors made up the cohort. All cohort members were sampled while nominally healthy, although unrecorded immune exposures were likely present. The donor tested CMV seropositive, placing the donor among the 289 seropositive members of the cohort. Every donor gave a peripheral blood sample, and the peripheral blood mononuclear cells from that sample were used for TCR beta sequencing. The Qiagen DNeasy Blood Extraction Kit was used to extract genomic DNA from the blood cell samples. The germline V gene (reference sequence) sets CDR1 to LNHDA and CDR2 to SQIVND. V loses 5 bases of germline sequence and J loses 8 bases, and the interval between the two ends is 11 bases. The CDR3, from cysteine to phenylalanine, totals 12 residues. Only the CDR3 portion is preserved as DNA: 36 bases, with reading frame beginning at the first base.

The chain is made from TRBV19 and TRBJ2-3, and possibly TRBD2, on 6 matching bases. This TCR was recovered from a woman between 40 and 55 years old in good health and CMV-seropositive. Sequencing was performed on PBMCs. The base sequence is TGTGCCAGTAGTCGGGAGTATGGTACGCAGTATTTT. The encoded protein is CASSREYGTQYF.